This section outlines one T cell receptor beta chain sequence together with its context. This CDR3 is built from 18 residues. This specimen comes from a study of blood T cell repertoires in COVID-19. TCRdb's table, derived via immunoSEQ multiplex PCR, lists solely in-frame clones and lacks some. Of about 97,000 clones in the sample, about 87% were seen once. The clonotype was recovered from a human donor in a cohort sampled during active COVID-19. The sequencing input was peripheral blood. V gene TRBV21-1 combines with J gene TRBJ2-7; the tabulated D call, TRBD2, remains unverified against the DNA. TRBV21-1 is designated a pseudogene. CDR3 sequence (DNA): TGTGCCAGCAGCAAACTCTCCGGGAGAGAATTAAAATTCTACGAGCAGTACTTC. It encodes CASSKLSGRELKFYEQYF.